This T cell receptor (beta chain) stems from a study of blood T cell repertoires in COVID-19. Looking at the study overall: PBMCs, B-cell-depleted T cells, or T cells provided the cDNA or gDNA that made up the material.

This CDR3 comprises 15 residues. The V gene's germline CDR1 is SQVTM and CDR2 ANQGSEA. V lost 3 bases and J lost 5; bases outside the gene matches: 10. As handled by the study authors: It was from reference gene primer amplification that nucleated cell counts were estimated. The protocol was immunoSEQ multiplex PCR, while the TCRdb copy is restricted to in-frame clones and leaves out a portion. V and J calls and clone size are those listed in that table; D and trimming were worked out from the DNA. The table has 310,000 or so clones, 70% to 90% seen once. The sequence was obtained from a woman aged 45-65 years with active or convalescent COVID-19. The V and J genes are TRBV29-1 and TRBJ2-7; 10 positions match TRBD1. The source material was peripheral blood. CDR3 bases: TGCAGCGTTGAGGGAGGGGGACAGGGGCCCGACGAGCAGTACTTC. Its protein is CSVEGGGQGPDEQYF.